This T cell receptor beta chain was observed in a study of T cell responses to AZD1222 COVID-19 vaccine. V was cut by 4 bases and J by 2 bases, with 15 bases left in between. The CDR3 has 16 amino acids. Germline V CDR1 and CDR2: KGHSH, LQKENI. Produced via immunoSEQ multiplex PCR; TCRdb's table is partial and in-frame only. The data show some 160,000 clones, around 90% seen once. The clonotype comes from an adult who received the AZD1222 COVID-19 vaccine. The starting material was peripheral blood, obtained 28 days after the second AZD1222 dose. V and J are TRBV18 and TRBJ1-3, with D unclear. CDR3 nucleotide sequence: TGTGCCAGCTCACTGTTGGACCCCAGGACTGGAAACACCATATATTTT. This sequence encodes CASSLLDPRTGNTIYF.